The 4 T cell receptor beta chains below come from one sample, sequenced in a study of cytomegalovirus exposure and HLA in healthy donors. This table comes from immunoSEQ multiplex PCR, and its TCRdb copy is limited to in-frame clones, with some not included. The table has 120,000 to 150,000 clones, about 88% seen once. The sequenced material came from PBMCs. Receptors originate from a man in his late teens or twenties in good health and CMV-seropositive.

This clone is a singleton in its sample. This sequence joins TRBV27 and TRBJ1-2; 8 bases match TRBD1. Germline CDR1 and CDR2: MNHEY and SMNVEV (reference sequence). This CDR3 contains 13 residues. The ends lost 6 bases at V and 3 bases at J; junction bases unmatched: 3. CDR3 coding DNA: TGTGCCAGCAGCCCGGACAGGGACTATGGCTACACCTTC. It codes for CASSPDRDYGYTF.

The rearrangement joins TRBV5-1 to TRBJ1-2; D may be TRBD1 (6 bases). Between the trimmed V and J ends, which lost 4 bases and 4 bases, there was a span of 17 bases. The CDR3 is made up of 15 amino acids. Germline-derived CDR1 and CDR2 are SGHRS and YFSETQ. In nucleotides, the CDR3 is TGCGCCAGCAGCAAGGGACACCAGGGGAGCTATGGCTACACCTTC. This encodes CASSKGHQGSYGYTF.

The V call is TRBV27, the J call TRBJ2-4, with 9 bases aligning to TRBD2. The CDR3 has 15 residues. Germline-derived CDR1 and CDR2 are MNHEY and SMNVEV (reference sequence). V lost 2 bases to trimming and J lost 6 bases; unmatched junction nucleotides: 5. Here the CDR3 reads CASSLEAGGPNIQYF. The CDR3 bases are TGTGCCAGCAGTTTAGAGGCGGGGGGGCCAAACATTCAGTACTTC.

The chain recombines TRBV13 with TRBJ2-3; weak D call: TRBD2 (6 bases). CDR1 and CDR2 from the germline V gene are PRHDT and FYEKMQ (reference sequence). The germline V and J ends were trimmed by 5 bases and 0 bases, with 15 bases remaining between them. The CDR3 consists of 16 residues. CDR3 DNA sequence: TGTGCCAGCAGCCAGCCGTGGAGGGCTAGCACAGATACGCAGTATTTT. It yields the protein CASSQPWRASTDTQYF.